The 10 T cell receptor beta chains below were found in one sample sequenced in a study of OX40 agonist ivuxolimab in advanced cancers. Some clones are missing from TCRdb's copy, which holds only in-frame ones; the method was immunoSEQ multiplex PCR. The sample yields 50,000 to 80,000 clones, roughly 89% seen once. The sample here was CD4+ or CD8+ T cells sorted from blood, taken in a trial of the OX40 agonist ivuxolimab. The receptors derive from an adult with an advanced solid tumor such as melanoma, head and neck, liver or kidney cancer.

The chain combines TRBV5-1 with TRBJ1-6; D is uncertain. Germline V CDR1 and CDR2: SGHRS, YFSETQ. V was shortened by 0 bases and J by 8 bases, with 12 bases between the two germline ends. The CDR3 is made up of 15 amino acids. CDR3 region: CASSLVPKGDSPLHF. The CDR3, as DNA: TGCGCCAGCAGCTTGGTACCAAAAGGAGATTCACCCCTCCACTTT.

J is TRBJ2-3 and V is TRBV5-1, with D tentatively TRBD2 (6 bases). Trimming took off 6 bases at V and 1 base at J, with 18 bases between the two ends. Germline lookup yields CDR1 SGHRS and CDR2 YFSETQ. The CDR3 consists of 16 residues. CDR3 loop: CASNPLSGAGTDTQYF. The CDR3 DNA is TGCGCCAGCAACCCGCTGTCGGGAGCCGGCACAGATACGCAGTATTTT.

This clone was seen only once. The V gene is TRBV5-6, the J gene TRBJ2-3; D uncertain. The CDR3 length is 16 residues. The V gene's germline CDR1 is SGHDT and CDR2 YYEEEE. Trimming took off 3 bases at V and 3 bases at J, with 17 bases between the two ends. The CDR3: CASSSRAVLGTDTQYF. CDR3 nucleotide sequence: TGTGCCAGCAGCTCCCGGGCCGTCCTTGGGACAGATACGCAGTATTTT.

The genes are TRBV19 and TRBJ2-2, with D uncertain. This CDR3 spans 14 amino acids. Germline CDR1 reads LNHDA; CDR2 reads SQIVND (reference sequence). Between the trimmed V and J ends, which lost 1 base and 1 base, there was a span of 4 bases. CDR3 bases: TGTGCCAGTAGTATAGCCAAGAACACCGGGGAGCTGTTTTTT. It translates to CASSIAKNTGELFF.

The rearrangement uses TRBV28 and TRBJ2-5, with D perhaps assigned TRBD1 or TRBD2 (5 bases each). The DNA end is a closer match to TRBJ2-7, so the J assignment may be wrong. CDR1 MDHEN and CDR2 SYDVKM come from the germline V gene. This CDR3 has 14 amino acids. The CDR3: CASSRDPRGYEQYF. CDR3 nucleotide sequence: TGTGCCAGCAGTCGGGACCCCCGAGGCTACGAGCAGTACTTC.

This chain uses TRBV10-2 with TRBJ2-2; TRBD1 aligns across 7 bases. The CDR3 spans 17 residues. The V gene's germline CDR1 is WSHSY and CDR2 SAAADI. V lost 6 bases to trimming and J lost 0 bases; unmatched junction nucleotides: 10. CDR3 in amino acids: CASRKQQGTANTGELFF. In DNA, the CDR3 is TGCGCCAGCAGGAAACAACAGGGGACCGCGAACACCGGGGAGCTGTTTTTT.

This chain joins TRBV5-4 and TRBJ2-2; weak D call: TRBD1 (6 bases). The CDR3 spans 15 residues. Germline lookup yields CDR1 SGHNT and CDR2 YYREEE (reference sequence). V lost 4 bases and J lost 5, with 15 bases in between. The CDR3 coding sequence is TGTGCCAGCAGCCCAGGGACAATGAGGACCGGGGAGCTGTTTTTT. Translating gives CASSPGTMRTGELFF.

The gene calls are TRBV28 and TRBJ2-1; 11 bases align to TRBD2. The germline V gene has CDR1 MDHEN and CDR2 SYDVKM. With 4 bases clipped from V and 0 bases from J, the junction kept 8 bases outside the gene matches. This CDR3 spans 18 amino acids. The CDR3 loop reads CASSYIGTSGPSYNEQFF. The CDR3 DNA follows: TGTGCCAGCAGTTATATAGGGACTAGCGGACCCTCCTACAATGAGCAGTTCTTC. The full variable domain, rest sourced from reference TRBV28 and TRBJ2-1, is DVKVTQSSRYLVKRTGEKVFLECVQDMDHENMFWYRQDPGLGLRLIYFSYDVKMKEKGDIPEGYSVSREKKERFSLILESASTNQTSMYLCASSYIGTSGPSYNEQFFGPGTRLTVL.

This chain uses TRBV9 with TRBJ2-5; 14 nucleotides align to TRBD2. Germline CDR1 and CDR2: SGDLS and YYNGEE. V lost 0 bases, J lost 2 bases, and 9 bases stayed unmatched. The CDR3 length is 19 residues. CDR3 protein: CASSVGPRTSGRRQETQYF. As DNA, the CDR3 is TGTGCCAGCAGCGTAGGGCCCAGGACTAGCGGGAGGAGGCAAGAGACCCAGTACTTC.

This rearrangement joins TRBV18 to TRBJ2-5; D ambiguous. Per germline, CDR1 KGHSH and CDR2 LQKENI. Trimming cost V 1 base and J 5 bases, with 8 bases left between them. CDR3 length equals 13 residues. Here the CDR3 reads CASSPRSDETQYF. The CDR3 DNA reads TGTGCCAGCTCACCACGATCGGACGAGACCCAGTACTTC. Looking up the rest from reference TRBV18 and TRBJ2-5 gives the full variable domain: NAGVMQNPRHLVRRRGQEARLRCSPMKGHSHVYWYRQLPEEGLKFMVYLQKENIIDESGMPKERFSAEFPKEGPSILRIQQVVRGDSAAYFCASSPRSDETQYFGPGTRLLVL.